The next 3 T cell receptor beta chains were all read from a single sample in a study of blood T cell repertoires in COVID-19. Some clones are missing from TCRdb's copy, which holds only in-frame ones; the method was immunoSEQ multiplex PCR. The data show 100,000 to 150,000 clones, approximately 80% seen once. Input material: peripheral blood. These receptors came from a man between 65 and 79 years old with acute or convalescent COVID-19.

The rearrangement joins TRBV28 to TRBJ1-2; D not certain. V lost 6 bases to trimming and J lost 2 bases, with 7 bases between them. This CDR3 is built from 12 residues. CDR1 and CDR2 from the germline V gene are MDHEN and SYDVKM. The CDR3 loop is CASRFPNYGYTF. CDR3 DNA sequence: TGTGCCAGCAGATTCCCAAACTATGGCTACACCTTC.

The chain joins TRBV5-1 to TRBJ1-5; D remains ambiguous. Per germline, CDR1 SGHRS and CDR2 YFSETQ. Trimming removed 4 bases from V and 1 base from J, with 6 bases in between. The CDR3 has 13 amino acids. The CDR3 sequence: CASSPESNQPQHF. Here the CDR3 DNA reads TGCGCCAGCAGCCCGGAGAGCAATCAGCCCCAGCATTTT.

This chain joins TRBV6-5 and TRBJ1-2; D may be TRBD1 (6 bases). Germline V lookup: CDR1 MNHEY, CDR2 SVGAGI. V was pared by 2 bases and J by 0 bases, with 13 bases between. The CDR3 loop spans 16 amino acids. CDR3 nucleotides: TGTGCCAGCAGTTACCGCGGGGGGGCCTCTAACTATGGCTACACCTTC. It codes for CASSYRGGASNYGYTF.